These 26 T cell receptor beta chains originate from one sample sequenced in a study of CD8 T cells in Susac syndrome. Reverse transcription used about 0.45 to 1 ug RNA and random hexamers. TCRdb re-analysed the immunoSEQ multiplex PCR reads in MiXCR, keeping a single row per CDR3 protein. The sample records 150,000 to 200,000 distinct CDR3 sequences, just over 90% being singletons. Material: CD4+ T cells from PBMCs. The receptors originated from a human donor in good health.

This CDR3 reads CASSLASEAFF. For the CDR3, the DNA is TGTGCCAGCAGCTTAGCCAGTGAAGCTTTCTTT. The chain is built from TRBV7-9 and TRBJ1-1; no clear D gene. The CDR3 covers 11 residues. V was cut by 0 bases and J by 7 bases, with 3 bases left in between. Germline V gene sequence: CDR1 SEHNR, CDR2 FQNEAQ (reference sequence).

The chain uses TRBV20-1 and TRBJ2-3, with TRBD1 matching 8 bases. In germline, CDR1 is DFQATT, CDR2 SNEGSKA (reference sequence). The CDR3 has 13 amino acids. J gave up 2 bases and V 6 bases, and 4 bases lay outside the gene matches. Here the CDR3 DNA reads TGCAGTGCGGACAGGGTTCTCACAGATACGCAGTATTTT. Protein product: CSADRVLTDTQYF.

The chain carries TRBV20-1 and TRBJ2-5; D gene unclear. Trimming removed 0 bases at V and 5 bases at J, with 10 bases between. The CDR3 sequence is 13 residues long. CDR1 is DFQATT, CDR2 SNEGSKA, per germline (reference sequence). Here the CDR3 DNA reads TGCAGTGCTAGAGATATCGCGGATGAGACCCAGTACTTC. Amino acid sequence: CSARDIADETQYF.

The V and J genes are TRBV25-1 and TRBJ1-6; 8 nucleotides align to TRBD1. J gave up 0 bases and V 6 bases, and 4 bases lay outside the gene matches. CDR1 is MGHDK, CDR2 SYGVNS, per germline. The CDR3 totals 16 residues. CDR3 nucleotide sequence: TGTGCCAGCAGAGGACAGGGCAACTCCTATAATTCACCCCTCCACTTT. Its protein product is CASRGQGNSYNSPLHF. Filled out from reference TRBV25-1 and TRBJ1-6, the complete variable domain reads EADIYQTPRYLVIGTGKKITLECSQTMGHDKMYWYQQDPGMELHLIHYSYGVNSTEKGDLSSESTVSRIRTEHFPLTLESARPSHTSQYLCASRGQGNSYNSPLHFGNGTRLTVT.

V gene TRBV7-9 combines with J gene TRBJ1-1, with TRBD1 matching over 7 bases. The germline gives CDR1 SEHNR, CDR2 FQNEAQ (reference sequence). V lost 1 base to trimming and J lost 1 base; unmatched junction nucleotides: 6. This CDR3 has 16 residues. CDR3 protein: CASSLGDRAENTEAFF. Here the CDR3 DNA reads TGTGCCAGCAGCTTAGGAGACAGGGCCGAGAACACTGAAGCTTTCTTT.

This chain links TRBV3-1 with TRBJ1-1; D is ambiguous. Germline V lookup: CDR1 LGHDT, CDR2 YNNKEL (reference sequence). Trimming shortened V by 1 base and J by 1 base, and 10 bases separated the two germline ends. There are 15 residues in the CDR3. CDR3 residues: CASSQVPGGNTEAFF. CDR3 nucleotides: TGTGCCAGCAGCCAAGTTCCCGGCGGGAACACTGAAGCTTTCTTT. Using reference TRBV3-1 and TRBJ1-1 for the parts outside the CDR3, the full variable domain is DTAVSQTPKYLVTQMGNDKSIKCEQNLGHDTMYWYKQDSKKFLKIMFSYNNKELIINETVPNRFSPKSPDKAHLNLHINSLELGDSAVYFCASSQVPGGNTEAFFGQGTRLTVV.

This chain uses TRBV7-9 with TRBJ2-3, with D possibly TRBD1 on 6 matching bases. The CDR3 is 13 amino acids. V lost 7 bases and J 4 bases, leaving 12 bases between the germline ends. CDR1 and CDR2 from the germline V gene are SEHNR and FQNEAQ (reference sequence). In nucleotides, the CDR3 is TGTGCCAGCACCCCAGGGGATGCAGATACGCAGTATTTT. It codes for CASTPGDADTQYF.

The chain combines TRBV3-1 with TRBJ2-5; D unclear. The CDR3 has 12 amino acids. From germline, CDR1 is LGHDT and CDR2 YNNKEL (reference sequence). V was trimmed by 4 bases and J by 1 base, leaving 4 bases between them. The CDR3 sequence is CASSLVQETQYF. CDR3 DNA: TGTGCCAGCAGCCTGGTCCAAGAGACCCAGTACTTC.

The chain carries TRBV7-2 and TRBJ2-7, with D perhaps TRBD1 (5 bases). CDR3 length: 12 residues. V lost 2 bases, J lost 3 bases, and 5 bases lay in between. CDR1 SGHTA and CDR2 FQGNSA come from the germline V gene. The CDR3 DNA reads as TGTGCCAGCAGCTTACAGGGCTACGAGCAGTACTTC. As protein: CASSLQGYEQYF.

V and J are TRBV19 and TRBJ2-3; possibly TRBD2 for D (5 bases). The CDR3 covers 13 residues. Germline V CDR1 and CDR2: LNHDA, SQIVND (reference sequence). V lost 3 bases to trimming and J lost 5 bases, with 9 bases between them. The CDR3 DNA reads TGTGCCAGTAGTATCAACAGCGGAGATACGCAGTATTTT. Translating it yields CASSINSGDTQYF.

The rearrangement links TRBV2 to TRBJ2-1, with a weak D call TRBD2 (7 bases). Germline V gives CDR1 SNHLY, CDR2 FYNNEI. The V end lost 3 bases, the J end lost 9 bases, and 12 bases lay between the germline ends. The CDR3 covers 13 residues. In DNA form, the CDR3 reads TGTGCCAGCAGTGACTTCGGGGGGCTTGAGCAGTTCTTC. Its translation is CASSDFGGLEQFF.

The chain is built from TRBV5-1 and TRBJ2-7, with D perhaps TRBD1 or TRBD2 (6 bases each). This CDR3 is 16 amino acids long. Germline V lookup: CDR1 SGHRS, CDR2 YFSETQ. V was shortened by 4 bases and J by 3 bases, with 20 bases between the two germline ends. CDR3: CASSLAGHPGLYEQYF. In DNA, the CDR3 is TGCGCCAGCAGCCTCGCGGGACACCCGGGGCTCTACGAGCAGTACTTC. Full variable domain (rest looked up from reference TRBV5-1 and TRBJ2-7): KAGVTQTPRYLIKTRGQQVTLSCSPISGHRSVSWYQQTPGQGLQFLFEYFSETQRNKGNFPGRFSGRQFSNSRSEMNVSTLELGDSALYLCASSLAGHPGLYEQYFGPGTRLTVT.

The gene calls are TRBV7-2 and TRBJ1-5, with D uncertain. Germline V gene sequence: CDR1 SGHTA, CDR2 FQGNSA. V lost 2 bases to trimming and J lost 7 bases, with 21 bases between them. The CDR3 extends over 17 amino acids. CDR3 in DNA: TGTGCCAGCAGCTTACAGCCGCCTGACATCATTGGGCAGCCCCAGCATTTT. It yields the protein CASSLQPPDIIGQPQHF.

This clonotype was counted once. The chain uses TRBV20-1 and TRBJ1-5; no clear D. Germline-derived CDR1 and CDR2 are DFQATT and SNEGSKA (reference sequence). The CDR3 is 12 amino acids. V lost 6 bases, J lost 2 bases, and 8 bases lay in between. The CDR3 DNA sequence: TGCAGTGCCGGGAATGGCAATCAGCCCCAGCATTTT. This sequence encodes CSAGNGNQPQHF.

This clonotype was seen a single time. The chain uses TRBV27 and TRBJ2-6; D call uncertain. CDR1 is MNHEY and CDR2 is SMNVEV in the germline V gene (reference sequence). This CDR3 spans 16 amino acids. The V end lost 3 bases, the J end lost 0 bases, and 9 bases lay between the germline ends. The CDR3 here is CASSFQALSGANVLTF. The CDR3 coding sequence is TGTGCCAGCAGTTTTCAGGCCCTCTCTGGGGCCAACGTCCTGACTTTC.

The rearrangement joins TRBV18 to TRBJ1-2, with 7 bases aligning to TRBD1. The CDR3 is 14 amino acids. The germline V gene has CDR1 KGHSH and CDR2 LQKENI. The V and J ends lost 3 bases and 5 bases, in that order; junction bases with no gene match: 6. For the CDR3, the DNA is TGTGCCAGCTCACCCCGTGTACAGGGGTATGGCTACACCTTC. This gives the protein CASSPRVQGYGYTF.

This sequence joins TRBV5-6 and TRBJ1-1; D is ambiguous. Germline V CDR1 and CDR2: SGHDT, YYEEEE. The CDR3 covers 13 residues. V was clipped by 2 bases and J by 8 bases, with 13 bases between them. The CDR3 is CASSFPAGREAFF. The CDR3 nucleotides read TGTGCCAGCAGCTTTCCGGCGGGGAGAGAAGCTTTCTTT. Full variable domain (rest looked up from reference TRBV5-6 and TRBJ1-1): DAGVTQSPTHLIKTRGQQVTLRCSPKSGHDTVSWYQQALGQGPQFIFQYYEEEERQRGNFPDRFSGHQFPNYSSELNVNALLLGDSALYLCASSFPAGREAFFGQGTRLTVV.

The chain links TRBV7-7 to TRBJ2-5, with D maybe TRBD1 (6 bases). This CDR3 region has 14 residues. Trimming removed 6 bases from V and 1 base from J, with 12 bases in between. Germline-derived CDR1 and CDR2 are SSHAT and FNYEAQ (reference sequence). CDR3 bases: TGTGCCAGCAGTCTTACAGGGTCCCAAGAGACCCAGTACTTC. Amino acid sequence: CASSLTGSQETQYF.

The CDR3 spells CASSPPSQAGSNYGYTF. CDR3 nucleotide sequence: TGTGCCAGCTCACCCCCTTCCCAGGCAGGGAGTAACTATGGCTACACCTTC. This chain uses TRBV18 with TRBJ1-2; possibly TRBD1 for D (5 bases). The CDR3 is 17 amino acids. The V gene's germline CDR1 is KGHSH and CDR2 LQKENI. The ends were cut back, 3 bases at V and 1 base at J, with 18 bases in the middle.

The J gene is TRBJ1-4, the V gene TRBV7-9; the D gene is possibly TRBD1 (6 bases). The CDR3 extends over 15 amino acids. V lost 5 bases to trimming and J lost 0 bases, with 10 bases between them. CDR1 is SEHNR and CDR2 is FQNEAQ in the germline V gene (reference sequence). The CDR3 sequence is CASSVGTTTNEKLFF. CDR3 nucleotides: TGTGCCAGCAGCGTTGGGACAACAACTAATGAAAAACTGTTTTTT.

This chain links TRBV2 with TRBJ2-3; D perhaps matches TRBD2 (5 bases). Trimming cost V 8 bases and J 4 bases, with 13 bases left between them. This CDR3 has 13 residues. From germline, CDR1 is SNHLY and CDR2 FYNNEI. The CDR3 DNA sequence: TGTGCCAGCGCACCGGGGTGGTCAGATACGCAGTATTTT. Protein product: CASAPGWSDTQYF.

This chain links TRBV5-6 with TRBJ2-5, with 11 bases matching TRBD1. This CDR3 is built from 16 residues. Per the germline V gene, CDR1 is SGHDT and CDR2 is YYEEEE. After removal of 0 bases from V and 4 bases from J, the junction contained 5 bases not matched to a gene. The CDR3 spells CASSLAGQGGRETQYF. The CDR3 bases are TGTGCCAGCAGCTTGGCGGGACAGGGGGGGAGAGAGACCCAGTACTTC.

This chain connects TRBV7-2 to TRBJ2-3; 10 bases line up with TRBD2. Germline V gives CDR1 SGHTA, CDR2 FQGNSA. This CDR3 comprises 15 residues. V dropped 2 bases and J dropped 3; count of bases not matched to a gene: 2. The CDR3 is CASSLLAGATDTQYF. CDR3 sequence (DNA): TGTGCCAGCAGCTTACTAGCGGGAGCTACAGATACGCAGTATTTT.

This chain joins TRBV29-1 and TRBJ1-5; the match to TRBD1 covers 8 bases. After removal of 6 bases from V and 7 bases from J, the junction contained 8 bases not matched to a gene. This CDR3 has 13 residues. Germline assignment: CDR1 SQVTM and CDR2 ANQGSEA. CDR3 nucleotide sequence: TGCAGCGTCGGGACAGGTCTAGGACAGCCCCAGCATTTT. Translated: CSVGTGLGQPQHF.

The chain has TRBV29-1 and TRBJ2-1, with D maybe TRBD1 (6 bases). V shed 6 bases and J shed 10 bases, with 22 bases lying between them. The germline CDR1 and CDR2 sequences are SQVTM and ANQGSEA. This CDR3 is 14 amino acids long. The DNA of the CDR3 is TGCAGCGTGTTTATGGTGGCAGGGGTAGGGGAGCAGTTCTTC. It codes for CSVFMVAGVGEQFF.

In DNA form, the CDR3 reads TGCAGCGTCGCCGTGACAGGGGCAGAGACCCAGTACTTC. Translating it yields CSVAVTGAETQYF. This chain joins TRBV29-1 and TRBJ2-5, with 8 bases matching TRBD1. The V gene end was trimmed by 6 bases and the J gene end by 4 bases; junction bases not matched to a gene: 7. CDR1 is SQVTM, CDR2 ANQGSEA, per germline. The CDR3 spans 13 residues.